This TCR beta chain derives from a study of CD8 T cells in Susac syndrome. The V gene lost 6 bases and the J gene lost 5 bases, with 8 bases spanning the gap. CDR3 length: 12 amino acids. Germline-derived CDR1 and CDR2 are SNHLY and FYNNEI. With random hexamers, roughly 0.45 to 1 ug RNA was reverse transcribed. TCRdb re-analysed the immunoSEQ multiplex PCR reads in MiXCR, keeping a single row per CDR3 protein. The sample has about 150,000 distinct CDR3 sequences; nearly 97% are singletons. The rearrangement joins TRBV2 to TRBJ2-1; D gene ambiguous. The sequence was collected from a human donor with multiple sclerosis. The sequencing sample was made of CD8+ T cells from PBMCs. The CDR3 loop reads CASRGRHNEQFF. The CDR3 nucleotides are TGTGCCAGCAGAGGCCGTCACAATGAGCAGTTCTTC.